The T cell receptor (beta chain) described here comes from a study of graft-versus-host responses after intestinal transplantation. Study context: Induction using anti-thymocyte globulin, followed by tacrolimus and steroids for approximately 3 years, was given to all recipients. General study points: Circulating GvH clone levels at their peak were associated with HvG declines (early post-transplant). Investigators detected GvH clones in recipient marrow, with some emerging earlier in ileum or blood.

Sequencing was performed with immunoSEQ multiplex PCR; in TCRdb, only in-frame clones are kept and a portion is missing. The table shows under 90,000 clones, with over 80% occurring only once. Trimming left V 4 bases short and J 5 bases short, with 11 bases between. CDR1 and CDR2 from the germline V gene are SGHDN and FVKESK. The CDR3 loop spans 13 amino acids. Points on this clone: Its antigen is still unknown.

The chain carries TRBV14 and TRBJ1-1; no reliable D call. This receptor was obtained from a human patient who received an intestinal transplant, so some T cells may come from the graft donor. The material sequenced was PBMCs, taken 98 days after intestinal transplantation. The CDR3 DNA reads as TGTGCCAGCAGCCCCGAGCTTGGGACTGAAGCTTTCTTT. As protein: CASSPELGTEAFF.